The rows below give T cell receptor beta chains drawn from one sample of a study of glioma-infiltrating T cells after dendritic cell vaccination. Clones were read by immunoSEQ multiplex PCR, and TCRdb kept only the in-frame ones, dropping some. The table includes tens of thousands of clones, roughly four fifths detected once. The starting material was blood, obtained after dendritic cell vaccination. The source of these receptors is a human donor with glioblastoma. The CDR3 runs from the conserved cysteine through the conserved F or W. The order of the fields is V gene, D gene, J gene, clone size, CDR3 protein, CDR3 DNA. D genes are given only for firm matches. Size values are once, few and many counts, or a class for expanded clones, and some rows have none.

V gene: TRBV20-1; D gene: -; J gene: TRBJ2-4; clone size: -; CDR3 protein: CSASQGNIQYF; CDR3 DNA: TGCAGTGCTAGCCAGGGAAACATTCAGTACTTC
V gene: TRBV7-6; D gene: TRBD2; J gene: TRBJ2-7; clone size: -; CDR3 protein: CASSFASGGAYEQYF; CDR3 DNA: TGTGCCAGCAGCTTCGCTAGCGGGGGGGCCTACGAGCAGTACTTC
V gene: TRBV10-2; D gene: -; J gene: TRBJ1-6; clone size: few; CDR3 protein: CASNRFRGPNSPLHF; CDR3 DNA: TGCGCCAGCAACCGGTTTAGGGGTCCTAATTCACCCCTCCACTTT
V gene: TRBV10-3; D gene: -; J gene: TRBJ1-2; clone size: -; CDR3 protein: CAINTASNYGYTF; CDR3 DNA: TGTGCCATCAACACCGCTTCTAACTATGGCTACACCTTC
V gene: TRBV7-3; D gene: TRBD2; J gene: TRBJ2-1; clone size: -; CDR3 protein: CASSRVGSGTSGGVGNEQFF; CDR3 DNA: TGTGCCAGCAGCAGAGTCGGGTCCGGGACTAGCGGGGGAGTGGGGAATGAGCAGTTCTTC
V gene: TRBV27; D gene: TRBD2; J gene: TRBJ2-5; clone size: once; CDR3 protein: CASTALAGLGAQYF; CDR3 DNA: TGTGCCAGCACCGCACTAGCGGGGCTAGGGGCCCAGTACTTC
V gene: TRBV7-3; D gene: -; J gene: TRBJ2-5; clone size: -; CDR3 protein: CASSGAPQETQYF; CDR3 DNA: TGTGCCAGCAGCGGGGCGCCCCAAGAGACCCAGTACTTC
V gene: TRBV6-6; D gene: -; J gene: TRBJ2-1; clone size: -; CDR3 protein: CASSYSMGALDEQFF; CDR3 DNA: TGTGCCAGCAGTTACTCGATGGGGGCCCTCGACGAGCAGTTCTTC
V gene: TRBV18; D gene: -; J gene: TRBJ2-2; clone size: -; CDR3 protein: CASSLYFRGATGELFF; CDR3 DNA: TGTGCCAGCTCACTTTACTTCAGGGGAGCCACCGGGGAGCTGTTTTTT
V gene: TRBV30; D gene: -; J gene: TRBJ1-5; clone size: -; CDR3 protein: CAWSVDNNQPQHF; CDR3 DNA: TGTGCCTGGAGTGTGGACAATAATCAGCCCCAGCATTTT
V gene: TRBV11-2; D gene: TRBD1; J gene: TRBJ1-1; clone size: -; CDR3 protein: CASSLLPTGANTEAFF; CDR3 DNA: TGTGCCAGCAGCTTATTGCCGACAGGGGCGAACACTGAAGCTTTCTTT
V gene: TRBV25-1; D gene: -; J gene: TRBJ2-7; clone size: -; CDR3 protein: CASSDGYEQYF; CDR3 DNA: TGTGCCAGCAGTGACGGGTACGAGCAGTACTTC
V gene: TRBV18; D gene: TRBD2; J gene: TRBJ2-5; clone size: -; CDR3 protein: CASSPPTRGGPETQYF; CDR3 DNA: TGTGCCAGCTCACCACCGACGCGGGGGGGCCCAGAGACCCAGTACTTC
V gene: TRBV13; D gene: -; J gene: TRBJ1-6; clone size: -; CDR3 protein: CASSLGQAYSPLHF; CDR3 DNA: TGTGCCAGCAGCTTAGGACAGGCTTATTCACCCCTCCACTTT
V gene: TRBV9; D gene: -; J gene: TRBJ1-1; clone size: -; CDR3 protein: CASSGGHRNTEAFF; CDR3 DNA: TGTGCCAGCAGCGGGGGACACCGGAACACTGAAGCTTTCTTT
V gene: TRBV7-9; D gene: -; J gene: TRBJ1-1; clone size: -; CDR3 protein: CASSSYGQRDTEAFF; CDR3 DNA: TGTGCCAGCAGCTCTTACGGACAGAGAGACACTGAAGCTTTCTTT
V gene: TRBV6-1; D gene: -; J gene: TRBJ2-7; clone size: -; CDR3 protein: CASSARTQYF; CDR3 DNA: TGTGCCAGCAGTGCCCGAACTCAGTACTTC
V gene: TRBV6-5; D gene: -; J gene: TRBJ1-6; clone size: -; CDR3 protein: CASSYSDSPLHF; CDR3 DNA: TGTGCCAGCTCTTACAGTGATTCACCCCTCCACTTT
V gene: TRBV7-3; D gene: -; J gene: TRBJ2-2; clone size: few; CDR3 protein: CASSPQAQGIAGELFF; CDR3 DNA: TGTGCCAGCAGCCCACAAGCCCAGGGGATCGCCGGGGAGCTGTTTTTT
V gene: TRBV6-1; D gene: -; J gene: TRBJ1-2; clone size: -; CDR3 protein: CASSEGRTAIYGYTF; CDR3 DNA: TGTGCCAGCAGTGAAGGTCGGACAGCCATCTATGGCTACACCTTC
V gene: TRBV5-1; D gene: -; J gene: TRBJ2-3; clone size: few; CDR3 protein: CASSPDSGTDTQYF; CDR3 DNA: TGCGCCAGCAGCCCGGATAGCGGCACAGATACGCAGTATTTT
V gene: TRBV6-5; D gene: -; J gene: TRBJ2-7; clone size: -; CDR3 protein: CASSSTGLYEQYF; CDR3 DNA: TGTGCCAGCAGTTCGACAGGCCTCTACGAGCAGTACTTC
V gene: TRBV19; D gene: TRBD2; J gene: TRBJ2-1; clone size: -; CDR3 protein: CASSIGGGAGDEQFF; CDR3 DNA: TGTGCCAGTAGTATAGGCGGGGGGGCCGGGGATGAGCAGTTCTTC
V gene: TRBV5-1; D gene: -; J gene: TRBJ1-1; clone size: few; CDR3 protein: CASSLGTLNTEAFF; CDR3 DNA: TGCGCCAGCAGCTTGGGAACTTTGAACACTGAAGCTTTCTTT
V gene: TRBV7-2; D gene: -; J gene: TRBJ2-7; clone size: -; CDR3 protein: CASTGQGPYEQYF; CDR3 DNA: TGTGCCAGCACAGGTCAGGGGCCCTACGAGCAGTACTTC
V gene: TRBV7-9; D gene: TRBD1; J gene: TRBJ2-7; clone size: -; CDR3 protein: CASSGTKTGGKAFEQYF; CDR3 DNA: TGTGCCAGCAGCGGAACAAAGACAGGGGGCAAGGCCTTCGAGCAGTACTTC
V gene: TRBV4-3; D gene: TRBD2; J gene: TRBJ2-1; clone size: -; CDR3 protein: CASSQDVSGGANEQFF; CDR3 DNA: TGCGCCAGCAGCCAAGATGTTAGCGGGGGGGCCAATGAGCAGTTCTTC
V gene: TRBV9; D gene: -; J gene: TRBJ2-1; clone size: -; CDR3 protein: CASSAYSVIGNEQFF; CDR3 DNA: TGTGCCAGCAGCGCCTATAGCGTGATTGGGAATGAGCAGTTCTTC
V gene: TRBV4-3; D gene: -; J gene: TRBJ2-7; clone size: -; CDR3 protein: CASSPDHRTSAYEQYF; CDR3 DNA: TGCGCCAGCAGCCCGGATCATAGGACAAGTGCCTACGAGCAGTACTTC
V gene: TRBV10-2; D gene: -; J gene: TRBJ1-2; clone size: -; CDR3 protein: CASSEIGRPEGGYTF; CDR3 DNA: TGCGCCAGCAGTGAAATAGGGCGTCCGGAGGGAGGCTACACCTTC
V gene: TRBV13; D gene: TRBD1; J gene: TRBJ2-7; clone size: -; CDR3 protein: CASSLRDSDYYEQYF; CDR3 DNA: TGTGCCAGCAGCCTCCGGGACAGCGACTACTACGAGCAGTACTTC
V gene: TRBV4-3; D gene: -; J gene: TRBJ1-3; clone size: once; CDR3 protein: CASSQDRSSGNTIYF; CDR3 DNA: TGCGCCAGCAGCCAAGATCGGTCCTCTGGAAACACCATATATTTT
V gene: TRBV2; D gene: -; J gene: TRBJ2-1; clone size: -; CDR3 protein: CASRAIGRQSYNEQFF; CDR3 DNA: TGTGCCAGCAGGGCGATCGGCAGGCAATCTTACAATGAGCAGTTCTTC
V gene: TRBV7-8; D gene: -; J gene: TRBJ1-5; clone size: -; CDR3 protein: CASSQTGGYQPQHF; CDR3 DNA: TGTGCCAGCAGCCAGACGGGGGGGTACCAGCCCCAGCATTTT
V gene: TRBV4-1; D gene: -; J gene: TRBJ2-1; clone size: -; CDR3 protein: CASSPRPQGQVYNEQFF; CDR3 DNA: TGCGCCAGCAGCCCCCGCCCCCAGGGGCAAGTCTACAATGAGCAGTTCTTC
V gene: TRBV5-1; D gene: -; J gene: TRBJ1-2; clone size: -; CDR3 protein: CASSPDPDSHYGYTF; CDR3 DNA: TGCGCCAGCAGCCCAGACCCCGACAGCCACTATGGCTACACCTTC
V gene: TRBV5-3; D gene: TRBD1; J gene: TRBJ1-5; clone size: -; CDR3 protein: CARSPVRTGGDHSNQPQHF; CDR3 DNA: TGTGCCAGAAGCCCCGTCCGGACAGGGGGGGACCATAGCAATCAGCCCCAGCATTTT
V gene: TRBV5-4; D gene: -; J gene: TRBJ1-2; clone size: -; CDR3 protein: CASSGGMVDSNYGYTF; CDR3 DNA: TGTGCCAGCAGCGGAGGGATGGTCGACTCTAACTATGGCTACACCTTC
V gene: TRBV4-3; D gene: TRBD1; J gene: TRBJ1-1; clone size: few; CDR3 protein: CASSQDARGTEAFF; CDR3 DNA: TGCGCCAGCAGCCAAGATGCCAGGGGGACTGAAGCTTTCTTT
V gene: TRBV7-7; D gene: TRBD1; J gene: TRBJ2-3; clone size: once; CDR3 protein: CASSPHGQGAGTDTQYF; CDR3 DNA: TGTGCTAGCAGCCCCCACGGTCAGGGGGCCGGGACAGATACGCAGTATTTT
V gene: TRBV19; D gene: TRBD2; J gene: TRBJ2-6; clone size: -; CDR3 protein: CASIRTSGSLSGANVLTF; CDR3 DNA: TGTGCCAGTATTCGGACTAGCGGGAGCCTCTCTGGGGCCAACGTCCTGACTTTC
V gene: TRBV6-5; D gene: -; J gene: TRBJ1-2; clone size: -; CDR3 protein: CASSLKGEHGYTF; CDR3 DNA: TGTGCCAGCAGTTTGAAAGGGGAACATGGCTACACCTTC
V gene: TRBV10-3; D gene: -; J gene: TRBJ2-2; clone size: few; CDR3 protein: CAIPTNTGELFF; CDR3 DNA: TGTGCCATCCCAACGAACACCGGGGAGCTGTTTTTT
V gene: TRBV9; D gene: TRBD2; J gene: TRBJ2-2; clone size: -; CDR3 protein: CASSRTSGDNTGELFF; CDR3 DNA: TGTGCCAGCAGTCGGACTAGCGGGGACAACACCGGGGAGCTGTTTTTT
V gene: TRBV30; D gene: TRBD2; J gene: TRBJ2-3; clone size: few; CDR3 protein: CAWTVAGAASTDTQYF; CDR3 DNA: TGTGCCTGGACGGTAGCGGGGGCCGCGAGCACAGATACGCAGTATTTT
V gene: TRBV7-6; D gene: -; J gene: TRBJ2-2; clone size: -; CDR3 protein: CASSSADYYTGELFF; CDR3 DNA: TGTGCCAGCAGCTCCGCGGACTATTACACCGGGGAGCTGTTTTTT
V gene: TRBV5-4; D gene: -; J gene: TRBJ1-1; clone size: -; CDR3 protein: CASSLKGITEAFF; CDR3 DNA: TGTGCCAGCAGCTTAAAGGGGATCACTGAAGCTTTCTTT
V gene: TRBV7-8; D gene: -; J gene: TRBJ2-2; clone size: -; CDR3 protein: CASSLGTSNTGELFF; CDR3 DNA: TGTGCCAGCAGCCTCGGGACATCGAACACCGGGGAGCTGTTTTTT
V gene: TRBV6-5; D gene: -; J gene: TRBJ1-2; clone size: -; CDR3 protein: CASSQNMVGSYTF; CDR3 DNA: TGTGCCAGCAGTCAGAACATGGTTGGTAGCTACACCTTC
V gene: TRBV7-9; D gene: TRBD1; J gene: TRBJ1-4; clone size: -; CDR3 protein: CASSPWTGNEKLFF; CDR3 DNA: TGTGCCAGCAGCCCTTGGACAGGCAATGAAAAACTGTTTTTT